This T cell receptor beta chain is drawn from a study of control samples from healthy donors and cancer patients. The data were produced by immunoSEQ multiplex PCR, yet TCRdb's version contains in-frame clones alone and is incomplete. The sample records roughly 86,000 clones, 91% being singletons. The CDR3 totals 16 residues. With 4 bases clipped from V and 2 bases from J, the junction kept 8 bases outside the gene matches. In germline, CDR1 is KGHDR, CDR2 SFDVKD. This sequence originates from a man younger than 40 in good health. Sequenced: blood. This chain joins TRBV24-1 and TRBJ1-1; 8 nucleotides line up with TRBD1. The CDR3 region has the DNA TGTGCCACCAGTGAAGAAAATGACAGGGGTAACACTGAAGCTTTCTTT. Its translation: CATSEENDRGNTEAFF.